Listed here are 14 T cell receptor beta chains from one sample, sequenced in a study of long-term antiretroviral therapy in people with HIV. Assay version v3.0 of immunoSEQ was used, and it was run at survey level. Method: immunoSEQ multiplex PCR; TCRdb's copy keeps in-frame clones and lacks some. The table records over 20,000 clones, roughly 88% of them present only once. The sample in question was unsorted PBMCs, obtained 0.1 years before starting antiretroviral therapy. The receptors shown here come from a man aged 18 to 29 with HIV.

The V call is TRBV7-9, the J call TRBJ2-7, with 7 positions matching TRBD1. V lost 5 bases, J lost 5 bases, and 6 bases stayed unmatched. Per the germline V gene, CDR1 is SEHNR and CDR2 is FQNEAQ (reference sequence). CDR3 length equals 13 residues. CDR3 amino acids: CASSLTGENEQYF. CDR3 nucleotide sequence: TGTGCCAGCAGCCTAACAGGGGAAAACGAGCAGTACTTC.

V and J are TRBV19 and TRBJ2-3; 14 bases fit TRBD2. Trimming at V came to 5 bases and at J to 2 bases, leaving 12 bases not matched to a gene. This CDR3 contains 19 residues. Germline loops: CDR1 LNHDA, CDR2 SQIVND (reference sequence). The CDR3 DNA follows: TGTGCCAGTAGTGACTCACACGGGACTAGCGGGAGACCCACAGATACGCAGTATTTT. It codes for CASSDSHGTSGRPTDTQYF. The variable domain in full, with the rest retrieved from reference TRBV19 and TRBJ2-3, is DGGITQSPKYLFRKEGQNVTLSCEQNLNHDAMYWYRQDPGQGLRLIYYSQIVNDFQKGDIAEGYSVSREKKESFPLTVTSAQKNPTAFYLCASSDSHGTSGRPTDTQYFGPGTRLTVL.

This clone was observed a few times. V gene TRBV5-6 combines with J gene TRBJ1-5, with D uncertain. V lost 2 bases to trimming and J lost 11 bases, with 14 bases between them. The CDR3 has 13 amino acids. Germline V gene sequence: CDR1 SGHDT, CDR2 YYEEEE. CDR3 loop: CASSFGLGRSQHF. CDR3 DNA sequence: TGTGCCAGCAGCTTTGGTTTAGGGAGGTCCCAGCATTTT.

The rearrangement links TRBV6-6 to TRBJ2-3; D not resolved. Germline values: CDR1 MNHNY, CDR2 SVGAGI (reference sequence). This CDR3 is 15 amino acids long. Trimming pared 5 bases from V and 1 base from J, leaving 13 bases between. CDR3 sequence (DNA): TGTGCCAGCAGTCTCGACCCGACCGGCACAGATACGCAGTATTTT. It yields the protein CASSLDPTGTDTQYF.

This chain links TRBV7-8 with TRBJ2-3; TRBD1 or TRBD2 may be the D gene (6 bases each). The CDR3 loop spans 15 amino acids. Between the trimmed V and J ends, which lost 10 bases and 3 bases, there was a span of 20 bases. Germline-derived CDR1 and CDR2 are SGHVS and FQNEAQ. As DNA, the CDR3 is TGTGCCACCATCGGGGGCCAGGGCATAACAGATACGCAGTATTTT. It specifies CATIGGQGITDTQYF.

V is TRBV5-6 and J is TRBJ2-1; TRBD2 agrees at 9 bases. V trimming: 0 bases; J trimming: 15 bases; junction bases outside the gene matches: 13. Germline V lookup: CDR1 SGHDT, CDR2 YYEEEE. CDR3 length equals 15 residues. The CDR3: CASSLETRMAGGMFF. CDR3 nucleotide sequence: TGTGCCAGCAGCTTGGAGACCCGAATGGCGGGAGGGATGTTCTTC.

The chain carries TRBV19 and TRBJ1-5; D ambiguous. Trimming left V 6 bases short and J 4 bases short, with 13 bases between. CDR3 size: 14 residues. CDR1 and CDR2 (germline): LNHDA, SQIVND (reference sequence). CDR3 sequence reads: CASSILGTNQPQHF. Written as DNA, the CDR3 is TGTGCCAGTAGCATTCTGGGAACTAATCAGCCCCAGCATTTT.

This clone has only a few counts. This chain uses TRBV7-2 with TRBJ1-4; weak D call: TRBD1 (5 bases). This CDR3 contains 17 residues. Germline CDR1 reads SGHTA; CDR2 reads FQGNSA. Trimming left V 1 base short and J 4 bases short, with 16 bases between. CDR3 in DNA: TGTGCCAGCAGCTTAGAACCGACCGACAGAAGTAATGAAAAACTGTTTTTT. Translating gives CASSLEPTDRSNEKLFF.

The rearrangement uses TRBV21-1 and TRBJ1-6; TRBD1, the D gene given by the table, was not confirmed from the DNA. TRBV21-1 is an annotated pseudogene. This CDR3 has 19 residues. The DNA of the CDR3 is TGTGCCAGCAGCCCCCCTCGATGGTCAGATCTCTCCTATAATTCACCCCTCCACTTT. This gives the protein CASSPPRWSDLSYNSPLHF.

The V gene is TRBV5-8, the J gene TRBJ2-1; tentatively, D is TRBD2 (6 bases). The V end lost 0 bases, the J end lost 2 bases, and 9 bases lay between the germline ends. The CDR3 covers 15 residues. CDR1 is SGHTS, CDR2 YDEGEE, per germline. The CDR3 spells CASSLAGGTYNEQFF. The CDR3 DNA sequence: TGTGCCAGCAGCTTGGCCGGCGGGACCTACAATGAGCAGTTCTTC.

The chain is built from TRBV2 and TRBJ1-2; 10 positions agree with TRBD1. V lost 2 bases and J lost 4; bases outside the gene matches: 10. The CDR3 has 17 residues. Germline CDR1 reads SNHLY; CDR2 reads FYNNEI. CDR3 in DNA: TGTGCCAGCAGTGAATTGCGAGGGGGACAGGGGAGCTATGGCTACACCTTC. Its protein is CASSELRGGQGSYGYTF.

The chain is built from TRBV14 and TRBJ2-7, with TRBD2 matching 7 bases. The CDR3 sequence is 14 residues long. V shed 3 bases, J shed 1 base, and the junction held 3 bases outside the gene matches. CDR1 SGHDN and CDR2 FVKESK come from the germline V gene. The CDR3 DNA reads TGTGCCAGCAGCCACTGGGGACTATCCTACGAGCAGTACTTC. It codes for CASSHWGLSYEQYF. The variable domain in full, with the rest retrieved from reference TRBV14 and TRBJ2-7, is EAGVTQFPSHSVIEKGQTVTLRCDPISGHDNLYWYRRVMGKEIKFLLHFVKESKQDESGMPNNRFLAERTGGTYSTLKVQPAELEDSGVYFCASSHWGLSYEQYFGPGTRLTVT.

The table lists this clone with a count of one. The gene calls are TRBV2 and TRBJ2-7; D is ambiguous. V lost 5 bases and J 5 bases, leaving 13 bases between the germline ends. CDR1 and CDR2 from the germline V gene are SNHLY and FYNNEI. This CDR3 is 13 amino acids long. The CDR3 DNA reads TGTGCCAGCAGTCCTTTTAGGAACGACGAGCAGTACTTC. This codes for CASSPFRNDEQYF.

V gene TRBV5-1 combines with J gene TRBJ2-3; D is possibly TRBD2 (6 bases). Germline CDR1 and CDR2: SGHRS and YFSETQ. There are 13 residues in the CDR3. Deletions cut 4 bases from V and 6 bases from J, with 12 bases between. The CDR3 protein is CASSPGGGDTQYF. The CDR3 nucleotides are TGCGCCAGCAGCCCCGGGGGTGGCGATACGCAGTATTTT.